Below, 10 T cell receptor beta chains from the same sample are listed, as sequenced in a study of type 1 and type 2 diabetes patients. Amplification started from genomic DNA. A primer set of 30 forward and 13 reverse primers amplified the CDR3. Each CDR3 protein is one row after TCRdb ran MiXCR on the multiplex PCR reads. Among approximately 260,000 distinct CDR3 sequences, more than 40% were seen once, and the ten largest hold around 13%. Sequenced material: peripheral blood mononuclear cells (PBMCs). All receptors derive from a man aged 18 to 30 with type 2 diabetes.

Here the CDR3 reads CSVGADLGYEQYF. CDR3 nucleotide sequence: TGCAGCGTTGGAGCGGACCTAGGCTACGAGCAGTACTTC. The chain recombines TRBV29-1 with TRBJ2-7, with a possible D match to TRBD2 (5 bases). This CDR3 is built from 13 residues. CDR1 is SQVTM and CDR2 is ANQGSEA in the germline V gene. V lost 4 bases and J 3 bases, leaving 13 bases between the germline ends.

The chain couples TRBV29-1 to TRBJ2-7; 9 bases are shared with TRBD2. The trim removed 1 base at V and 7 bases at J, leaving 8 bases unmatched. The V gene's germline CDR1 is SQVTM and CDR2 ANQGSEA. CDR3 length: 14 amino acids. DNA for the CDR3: TGCAGCGTTGAAGCACTAGCGGGCTCGAGGGAGCAGTACTTC. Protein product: CSVEALAGSREQYF.

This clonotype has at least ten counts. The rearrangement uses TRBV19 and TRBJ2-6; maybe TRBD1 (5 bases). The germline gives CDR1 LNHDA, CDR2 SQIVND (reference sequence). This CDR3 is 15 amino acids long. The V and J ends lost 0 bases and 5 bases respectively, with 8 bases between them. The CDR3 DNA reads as TGTGCCAGTAGTATAGACAGGGCTCGGGCCAACGTCCTGACTTTC. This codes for CASSIDRARANVLTF.

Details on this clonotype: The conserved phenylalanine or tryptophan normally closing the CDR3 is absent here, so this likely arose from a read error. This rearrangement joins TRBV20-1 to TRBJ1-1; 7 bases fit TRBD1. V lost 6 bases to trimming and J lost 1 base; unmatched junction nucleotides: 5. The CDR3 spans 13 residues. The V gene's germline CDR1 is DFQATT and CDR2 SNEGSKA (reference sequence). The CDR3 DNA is TGCAGTGCAGGTGGGACAGAGAACACTGAAGCTTTCATT. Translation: CSAGGTENTEAFI.

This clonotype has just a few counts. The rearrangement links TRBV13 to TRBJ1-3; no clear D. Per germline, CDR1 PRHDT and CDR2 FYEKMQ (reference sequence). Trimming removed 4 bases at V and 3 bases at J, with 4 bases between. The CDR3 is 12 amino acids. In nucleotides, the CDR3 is TGTGCCAGCAGCTATTTTGGAAACACCATATATTTT. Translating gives CASSYFGNTIYF.

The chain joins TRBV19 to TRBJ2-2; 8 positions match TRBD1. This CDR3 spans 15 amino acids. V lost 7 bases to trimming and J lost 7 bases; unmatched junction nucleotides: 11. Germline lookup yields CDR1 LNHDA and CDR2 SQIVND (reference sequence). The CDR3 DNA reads TGTGCCAGTAAAAGTGGGCAGGGGGCGATCGGGGAGCTGTTTTTT. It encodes CASKSGQGAIGELFF.

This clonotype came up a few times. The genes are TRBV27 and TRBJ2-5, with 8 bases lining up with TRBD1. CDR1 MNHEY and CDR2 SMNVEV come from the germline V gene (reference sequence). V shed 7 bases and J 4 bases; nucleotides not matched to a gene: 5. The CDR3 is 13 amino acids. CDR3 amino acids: CASKDRGGETQYF. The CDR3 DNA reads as TGTGCCAGCAAAGACAGGGGCGGAGAGACCCAGTACTTC.

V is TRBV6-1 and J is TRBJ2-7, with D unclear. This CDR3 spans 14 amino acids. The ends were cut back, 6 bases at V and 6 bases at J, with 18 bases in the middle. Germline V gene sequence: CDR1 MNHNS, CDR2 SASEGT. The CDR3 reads CASRKHPTASEQYF. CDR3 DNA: TGTGCCAGCAGGAAACACCCAACCGCTTCCGAGCAGTACTTC.

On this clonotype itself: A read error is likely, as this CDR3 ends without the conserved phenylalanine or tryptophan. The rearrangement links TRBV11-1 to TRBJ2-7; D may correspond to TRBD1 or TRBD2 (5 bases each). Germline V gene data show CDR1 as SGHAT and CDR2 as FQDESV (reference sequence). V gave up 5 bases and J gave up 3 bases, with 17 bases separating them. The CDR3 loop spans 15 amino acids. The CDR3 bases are TGTGCCAGCAGCGGGACGGCAGATATCCTCTACGAGCAGTACCTC. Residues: CASSGTADILYEQYL.

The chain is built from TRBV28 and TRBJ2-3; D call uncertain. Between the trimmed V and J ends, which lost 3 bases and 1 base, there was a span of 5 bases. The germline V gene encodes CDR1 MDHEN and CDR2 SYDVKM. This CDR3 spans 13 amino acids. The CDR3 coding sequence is TGTGCCAGCAGTTTTAAGGGCACAGATACGCAGTATTTT. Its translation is CASSFKGTDTQYF.